The clone carrying this T cell receptor (beta chain) is labeled as medium-sized (0.01 to 0.1%). The antigen is unknown. The CDR3 runs 15 residues. J gave up 6 bases and V 1 base, and 4 bases lay outside the gene matches. Germline CDR1 LNHDA, CDR2 SQIVND (reference sequence). This specimen belongs to a study of metastatic and nonmetastatic thyroid tumors. Study information: Repertoire comparison spanned blood and tumor or nodule tissue of malignant and benign thyroid patients. Broader study findings: Malignant tumors reportedly showed significantly higher TCR beta diversity than benign nodules in both blood and tumor.

No treatment had been given to any patient before thyroid surgery. Original data processing: Clinicopathological groups supplied CDR3 differences that were used to build a distant-metastasis classifier for papillary thyroid cancer. TCRdb re-called clones from the PCR reads using MiXCR. It is TCRdb's table, rather than the study itself, that gives the V and J calls and clone size. The sample carries tens of thousands of clones, around 25% recorded once. The chain joins TRBV19 to TRBJ2-2; TRBD2 agrees at 8 bases. Input material: blood. This receptor was identified in a female donor with papillary thyroid cancer or a benign thyroid nodule (not recorded which). Some clones in this sample may be carry-over from other donors' samples. This chain's CDR3 is CASSIAGGHSGELFF. In nucleotides, the CDR3 is TGTGCCAGTAGTATAGCGGGAGGGCATTCCGGGGAGCTGTTTTTT.